This T cell receptor (beta chain) is drawn from a study of blood T cell repertoires in COVID-19. Study-wide background: Whether acute or convalescent, the COVID-19 samples came from the United States, Italy and Spain. The cDNA or gDNA used as material had been derived from T cells, B-cell-depleted T cells, or PBMCs.

This CDR3 has 14 residues. Trimming shortened V by 6 bases and J by 1 base, and 10 bases separated the two germline ends. Germline CDR1 reads MNHEY; CDR2 reads SMNVEV (reference sequence). This clone was counted a single time. Sequencing was performed with immunoSEQ multiplex PCR; in TCRdb, only in-frame clones are kept and a portion is missing. Among roughly 250,000 clones, approximately 85% were seen once, and the ten largest hold 9.5% to 15%. Specimen: peripheral blood. The rearrangement links TRBV27 to TRBJ1-5; weak D call: TRBD1 (6 bases). The sequence came from a woman aged 55-70 years with active or convalescent COVID-19. Here the CDR3 DNA reads TGTGCCAGCAGCGGACAGAACAGCAATCAGCCCCAGCATTTT. Amino acid sequence: CASSGQNSNQPQHF.